This is a list of T cell receptor beta chains from one sample in a study of CD8 T cells in ankylosing spondylitis. Each CDR3 protein gets one entry after TCRdb re-called the 5' RACE reads with MiXCR. The sample carries about 52,000 distinct CDR3 sequences, around 7.4% recorded once. The source material was blood, either unsorted or a sorted T cell fraction (not recorded which). The receptors here all came from a female donor with ankylosing spondylitis or in good health (not recorded which). Both conserved end residues are part of each CDR3. Fields, in order: clone size, J gene, V gene, D gene, CDR3 DNA, CDR3 protein. The D gene is left open where the match is weak. A clone size is listed for some rows: how often the clone was seen (once, few, many), or a class if it is expanded.

>-|TRBJ2-7|TRBV7-2|-
TGTGCCAGCAGCTTTTTTGGTAACGAGCAGTACTTC
CASSFFGNEQYF
>many|TRBJ2-3|TRBV11-2|-
TGTGCCAGCAGCTTAGTTGGATTGGGGGACCGGGGGCCAGATACGCAGTATTTT
CASSLVGLGDRGPDTQYF
>-|TRBJ2-3|TRBV7-2|-
TGTGCCAGCAGCTTTAGTTCCGATACGCAGTATTTT
CASSFSSDTQYF
>many|TRBJ1-1|TRBV10-3|-
TGTGCCATCCGGGCAGGTGCAAACACTGAAGCTTTCTTT
CAIRAGANTEAFF
>many|TRBJ2-2|TRBV11-3|TRBD2
TGTGCCAGCAGCTCATCTAGCGGGGGGCGGCGAACCGGGGAGCTGTTTTTT
CASSSSSGGRRTGELFF
>few|TRBJ2-5|TRBV2|TRBD2
TGTGCCCTCATGCCTCGATGGGGGGGACTAGCGGTGAAAGAGACCCAGTACTTC
CALMPRWGGLAVKETQYF
>many|TRBJ1-1|TRBV5-1|-
TGCGCCAGCAGCTCTGGAGGCGGCAGTCAGAACACTGAAGCTTTCTTT
CASSSGGGSQNTEAFF
>few|TRBJ2-6|TRBV27|-
TGTGCCAGCAGTTTATCGCGTTTGGGGGCCAACGTCCTGACTTTC
CASSLSRLGANVLTF
>many|TRBJ2-7|TRBV6-1|-
TGTGCCAGCAGTCGCGCGCGGGGCTTCTACGAGCAGTACTTC
CASSRARGFYEQYF
>many|TRBJ2-1|TRBV19|-
TGTGCCAGTAGTATCCAGGGAAACTCCTACAATGAGCAGTTCTTC
CASSIQGNSYNEQFF
>many|TRBJ2-5|TRBV28|TRBD2
TGTGCCAGCAGGCCAGACACTAGCGGGGGCCAAGAGACCCAGTACTTC
CASRPDTSGGQETQYF
>many|TRBJ1-1|TRBV20-1|TRBD1
TGCAGTGCTAGAAGTACAGGGGGACAATGGAACACTGAAGCTTTCTTT
CSARSTGGQWNTEAFF
>many|TRBJ2-5|TRBV7-8|TRBD2
TGTGCCAGCAGCTTTCGGACTAGCATGGAGACCCAGTACTTC
CASSFRTSMETQYF
>many|TRBJ2-3|TRBV11-2|-
TGTGCCAGCAGCTTATTTGGAGATACGCAGTATTTT
CASSLFGDTQYF
>many|TRBJ2-7|TRBV7-2|-
TGTGCCAGCAGCTTAGCGAACGTGGGGAACGAGCAGTACTTC
CASSLANVGNEQYF
>many|TRBJ1-4|TRBV5-1|-
TGCGCCAGCAGCTTGGGGATAATGTTGGCAGCTAATGAAAAACTGTTTTTT
CASSLGIMLAANEKLFF
>few|TRBJ1-1|TRBV7-9|-
TGTGCCAGCAGCCTACCCGGGGCTGAAGCTTTCTTT
CASSLPGAEAFF
>-|TRBJ1-1|TRBV19|TRBD1
TGTGCCAGTAGTATGCCTCCACGGGCAGGGGGCGATTGGACTGAAGCTTTCTTT
CASSMPPRAGGDWTEAFF
>many|TRBJ2-6|TRBV3-1|-
TGTGCCAGCAGCCAAGAGTGGACGGGGACTGGGGCCAACGTCCTGACTTTC
CASSQEWTGTGANVLTF
>-|TRBJ2-6|TRBV7-3|-
TGTGCCAGCAGCTTAACAGGGAATGGGGCCAACGTCCTGACTTTC
CASSLTGNGANVLTF
>many|TRBJ1-1|TRBV12-3/TRBV12-4|-
TGTGCCAGCAGTTTCGGGGGGTCCACTGAAGCTTTCTTT
CASSFGGSTEAFF
>-|TRBJ2-2|TRBV9|-
TGTGCCAGCAGCGTAGGGACTGCAATCGCGAACACCGGGGAGCTGTTTTTT
CASSVGTAIANTGELFF
>many|TRBJ2-3|TRBV6-1|TRBD2
TGTGCCAGCAGACAGAACGGACTAGCGGGGAGCACAGATACGCAGTATTTT
CASRQNGLAGSTDTQYF
>many|TRBJ1-3|TRBV29-1|TRBD1
TGCAGCGTTGATATCCCCGGGACAGGGGCGAGAAACACCATATATTTT
CSVDIPGTGARNTIYF
>many|TRBJ1-5|TRBV29-1|-
TGCAGCGTTTCAAGACCTTATCAGCCCCAGCATTTT
CSVSRPYQPQHF
>many|TRBJ1-2|TRBV20-1|-
TGCAGTGCCCTGAGGGGGGTTACGGGGTTTGCAGGCTACACCTTC
CSALRGVTGFAGYTF
>many|TRBJ1-5|TRBV12-3/TRBV12-4|TRBD1
TGTGCCAGCAGCTCAGCGGACAGGAGTCAGCCCCAGCATTTT
CASSSADRSQPQHF
>few|TRBJ2-3|TRBV30|-
TGTGCCTGGAGGTCTCAGAACACAGATACGCAGTATTTT
CAWRSQNTDTQYF
>many|TRBJ1-2|TRBV14|-
TGTGCCAGCAGCCAAGATGGGGCTAACTATGGCTACACCTTC
CASSQDGANYGYTF
>many|TRBJ2-3|TRBV6-5|-
-
CASILGAMTGSGDTQYF
>-|TRBJ2-3|TRBV28|TRBD2
TGTGCCAGCAGGCCTTCGGAGCGGGGGTTAGGATGGGATACGCAGTATTTT
CASRPSERGLGWDTQYF
>-|TRBJ2-5|TRBV6-5|-
TGTGCCAGCAGTTACTCGAATAGGGCAGAAGAGACCCAGTACTTC
CASSYSNRAEETQYF
>many|TRBJ2-1|TRBV12-3/TRBV12-4|-
TGTGCCAGCAGTTTAGGGGGGGCTTACAATGAGCAGTTCTTC
CASSLGGAYNEQFF
>many|TRBJ1-1|TRBV3-1|TRBD1
TGTGCCAGCAGCCAAGTATCTGACTGGGGACAGGAGGGGGACGGGCAAGCTTTCTTT
CASSQVSDWGQEGDGQAFF
>few|TRBJ1-2|TRBV29-1|TRBD1
TGCAGCGTTGACGAGGGGGCCGGGGGCTACACCTTC
CSVDEGAGGYTF
>many|TRBJ1-4|TRBV18|-
TGTGCCAGCTCACCACGGCCCAGCTTTAACCCCAATGAAAAACTGTTTTTT
CASSPRPSFNPNEKLFF
>many|TRBJ2-7|TRBV6-2/TRBV6-3|-
TGTGCCAGCAGCTTTACGTCGCTGTACGAGCAGTACTTC
CASSFTSLYEQYF
>many|TRBJ2-4|TRBV7-3|TRBD2
TGTGCCAGCAGCCCCAGCGGGGGGGCGAACATTCAGTACTTC
CASSPSGGANIQYF
>many|TRBJ1-5|TRBV5-1|-
TGCGCCAGCAGTCAATCGGGACTGCCCGATCAGCCCCAGCATTTT
CASSQSGLPDQPQHF
>many|TRBJ2-1|TRBV6-2/TRBV6-3|-
TGTGCCAGCAGTTACTGGGGAATTAACTACAATGAGCAGTTCTTC
CASSYWGINYNEQFF
>few|TRBJ1-4|TRBV19|-
TGTGCCAGTAGATACCAGTCGGATGAAAAACTGTTTTTT
CASRYQSDEKLFF
>-|TRBJ2-1|TRBV7-2|TRBD2
TGTGCCAGCAGCGCTACTAGCGGGATGAGAAAAAATGAGCAGTTCTTC
CASSATSGMRKNEQFF
>many|TRBJ2-6|TRBV7-6|-
TGTGCCAGCAGCCCTCGGACAGCCTCTGGGGCCAACGTCCTGACTTTC
CASSPRTASGANVLTF
>many|TRBJ2-3|TRBV12-3/TRBV12-4|-
TGTGCCAGCAGTCTCGCCGAGGTCCCGAGGACGCAGTATTTT
CASSLAEVPRTQYF
>-|TRBJ1-5|TRBV19|-
TGTGCCAGTAGTATTGAAGGGTTCGATCAGCCCCAGCATTTT
CASSIEGFDQPQHF
>many|TRBJ2-1|TRBV29-1|TRBD2
TGCAGCGCCACGATGCGGGGGGGGCCACTCTACAATGAGCAGTTCTTC
CSATMRGGPLYNEQFF
>few|TRBJ1-2|TRBV7-9|-
TGTGCCAGCAGCCTACCCCCGAACTATGGCTACACCTTC
CASSLPPNYGYTF
>many|TRBJ1-4|TRBV20-1|-
TGCAGTGCTAGGGGGGGAAGGCCATCGGCTAATGAAAAACTGTTTTTT
CSARGGRPSANEKLFF
>many|TRBJ1-2|TRBV20-1|TRBD1
TGCAGTGCTTCGGACAGGGGACGTGGCTACACCTTC
CSASDRGRGYTF
>many|TRBJ2-7|TRBV12-5|-
TGTGCTAGTGGTTTGGTACTGGGCGGGACAAAGACATACGAGCAGTACTTC
CASGLVLGGTKTYEQYF
>-|TRBJ1-1|TRBV5-1|-
TGCGCCAGCAGCCTACAACCGGACGGGGCGACTGAAGCTTTCTTT
CASSLQPDGATEAFF
>many|TRBJ2-3|TRBV28|-
TGTGCCAGCAGTTTAGACAGAAACACAGATACGCAGTATTTT
CASSLDRNTDTQYF
>-|TRBJ1-1|TRBV10-3|TRBD1
TGTGCCATCAGGGGGACAGGGGACACTGAAGCTTTCTTT
CAIRGTGDTEAFF
>-|TRBJ1-1|TRBV18|-
TGTGCCAGCTCACCACCAGAAGGGAAATCCACTGAAGCTTTCTTT
CASSPPEGKSTEAFF